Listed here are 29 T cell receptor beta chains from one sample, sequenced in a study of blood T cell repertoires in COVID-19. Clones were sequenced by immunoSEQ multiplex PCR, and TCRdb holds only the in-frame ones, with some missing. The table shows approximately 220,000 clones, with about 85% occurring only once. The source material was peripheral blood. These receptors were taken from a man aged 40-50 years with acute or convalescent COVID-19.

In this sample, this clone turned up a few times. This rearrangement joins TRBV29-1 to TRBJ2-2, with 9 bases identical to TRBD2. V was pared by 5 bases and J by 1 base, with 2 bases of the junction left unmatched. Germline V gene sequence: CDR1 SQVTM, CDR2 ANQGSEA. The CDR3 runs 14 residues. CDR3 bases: TGCAGCGTTCCGACTAGCGGGAACACCGGGGAGCTGTTTTTT. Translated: CSVPTSGNTGELFF.

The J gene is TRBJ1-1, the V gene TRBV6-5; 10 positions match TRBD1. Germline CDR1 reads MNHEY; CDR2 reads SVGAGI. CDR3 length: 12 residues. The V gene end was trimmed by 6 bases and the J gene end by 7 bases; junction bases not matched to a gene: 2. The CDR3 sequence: CASSDRGLEAFF. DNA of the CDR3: TGTGCCAGCAGCGACAGGGGGCTTGAAGCTTTCTTT.

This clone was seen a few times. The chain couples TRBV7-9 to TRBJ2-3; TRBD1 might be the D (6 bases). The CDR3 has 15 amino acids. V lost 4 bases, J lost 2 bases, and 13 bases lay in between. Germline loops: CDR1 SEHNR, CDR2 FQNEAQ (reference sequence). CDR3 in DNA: TGTGCCAGCAGCTCCTCCACAGGGTACACAGATACGCAGTATTTT. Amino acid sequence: CASSSSTGYTDTQYF.

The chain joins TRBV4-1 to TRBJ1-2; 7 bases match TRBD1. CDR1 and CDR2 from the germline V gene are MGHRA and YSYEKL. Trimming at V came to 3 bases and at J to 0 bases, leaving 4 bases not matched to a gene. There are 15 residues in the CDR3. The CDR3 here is CASSHDRVTNYGYTF. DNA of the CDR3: TGCGCCAGCAGCCACGACAGGGTAACTAACTATGGCTACACCTTC.

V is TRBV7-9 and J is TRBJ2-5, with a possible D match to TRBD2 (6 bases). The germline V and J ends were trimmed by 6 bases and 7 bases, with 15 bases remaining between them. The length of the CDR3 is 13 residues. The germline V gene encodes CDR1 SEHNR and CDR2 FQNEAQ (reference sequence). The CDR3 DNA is TGTGCCAGCAGTCCGAGCGAGGGAGGGACCCAGTACTTC. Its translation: CASSPSEGGTQYF. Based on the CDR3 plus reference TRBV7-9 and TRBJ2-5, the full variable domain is DTGVSQNPRHKITKRGQNVTFRCDPISEHNRLYWYRQTLGQGPEFLTYFQNEAQLEKSRLLSDRFSAERPKGSFSTLEIQRTEQGDSAMYLCASSPSEGGTQYFGPGTRLLVL.

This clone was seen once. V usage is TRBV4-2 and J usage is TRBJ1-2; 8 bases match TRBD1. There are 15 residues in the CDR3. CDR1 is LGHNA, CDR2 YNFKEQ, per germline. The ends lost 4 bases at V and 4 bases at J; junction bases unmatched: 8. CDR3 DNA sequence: TGTGCCAGCAGCCCCGACAGGGGAAGAATCTATGGCTACACCTTC. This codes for CASSPDRGRIYGYTF.

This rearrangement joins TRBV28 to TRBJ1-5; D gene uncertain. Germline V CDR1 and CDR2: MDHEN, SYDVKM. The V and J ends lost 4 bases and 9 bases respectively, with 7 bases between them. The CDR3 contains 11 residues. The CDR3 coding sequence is TGTGCCAGCAGTTCGAGGCGGCCCCAGCATTTT. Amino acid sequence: CASSSRRPQHF.

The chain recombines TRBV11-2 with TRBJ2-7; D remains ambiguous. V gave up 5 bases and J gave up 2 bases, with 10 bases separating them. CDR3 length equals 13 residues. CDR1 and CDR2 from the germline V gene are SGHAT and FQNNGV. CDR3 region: CASSPWQTYEQYF. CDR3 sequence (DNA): TGTGCCAGCAGCCCATGGCAGACCTACGAGCAGTACTTC.

The CDR3 bases are TGTGCCAGCAGCCCCCCCGAGACTAGAGGGGTCGGGGAGCTGTTTTTT. Translated: CASSPPETRGVGELFF. The chain combines TRBV3-1 (or the pseudogene TRBV3-2) with TRBJ2-2; D might be TRBD2 (6 bases). Trimming took 4 bases from V and 7 from J, leaving 19 bases between them. The germline CDR1 and CDR2 sequences are LGHDT and YNNKEL (reference sequence). This CDR3 has 16 amino acids.

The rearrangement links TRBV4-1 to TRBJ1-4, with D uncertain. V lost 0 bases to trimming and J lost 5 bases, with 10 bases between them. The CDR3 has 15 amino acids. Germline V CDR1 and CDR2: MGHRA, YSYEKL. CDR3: CASSQERVWNEKLFF. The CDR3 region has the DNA TGCGCCAGCAGCCAAGAGAGGGTATGGAATGAAAAACTGTTTTTT.

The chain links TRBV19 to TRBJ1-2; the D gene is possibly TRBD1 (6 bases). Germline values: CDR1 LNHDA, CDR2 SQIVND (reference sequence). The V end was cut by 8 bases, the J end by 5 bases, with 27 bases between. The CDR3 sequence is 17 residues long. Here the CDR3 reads CASRPSRTGTRGYGYTF. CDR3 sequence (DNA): TGTGCCAGTCGCCCGAGCAGAACAGGGACGAGGGGATATGGCTACACCTTC.

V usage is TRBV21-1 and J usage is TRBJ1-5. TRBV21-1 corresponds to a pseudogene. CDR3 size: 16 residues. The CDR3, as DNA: TGTGCCAGCAGCAAAGGCGGGGGAAAGGGCAATCAGCCCCAGCATTTT. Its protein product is CASSKGGGKGNQPQHF.

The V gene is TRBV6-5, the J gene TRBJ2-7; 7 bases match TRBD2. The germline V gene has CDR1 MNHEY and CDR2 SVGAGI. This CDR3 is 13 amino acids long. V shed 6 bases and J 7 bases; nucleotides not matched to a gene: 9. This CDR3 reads CASSLLAEGEQYF. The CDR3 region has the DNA TGTGCCAGCAGCCTTCTAGCGGAGGGAGAGCAGTACTTC.

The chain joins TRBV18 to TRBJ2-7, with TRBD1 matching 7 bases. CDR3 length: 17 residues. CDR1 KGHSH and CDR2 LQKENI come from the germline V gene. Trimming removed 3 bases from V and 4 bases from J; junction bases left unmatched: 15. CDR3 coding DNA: TGTGCCAGCTCACCCTGGGACAGCCTTGCCCGGGGTTACGAGCAGTACTTC. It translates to CASSPWDSLARGYEQYF. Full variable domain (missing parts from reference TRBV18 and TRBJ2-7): NAGVMQNPRHLVRRRGQEARLRCSPMKGHSHVYWYRQLPEEGLKFMVYLQKENIIDESGMPKERFSAEFPKEGPSILRIQQVVRGDSAAYFCASSPWDSLARGYEQYFGPGTRLTVT.

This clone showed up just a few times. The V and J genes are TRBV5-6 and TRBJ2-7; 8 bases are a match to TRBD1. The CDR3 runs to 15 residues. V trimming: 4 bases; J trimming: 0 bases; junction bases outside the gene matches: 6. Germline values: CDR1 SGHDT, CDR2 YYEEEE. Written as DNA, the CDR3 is TGTGCCAGCAGCACACAACAGGGGGTCTCCTACGAGCAGTACTTC. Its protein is CASSTQQGVSYEQYF. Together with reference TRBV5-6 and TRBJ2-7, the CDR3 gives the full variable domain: DAGVTQSPTHLIKTRGQQVTLRCSPKSGHDTVSWYQQALGQGPQFIFQYYEEEERQRGNFPDRFSGHQFPNYSSELNVNALLLGDSALYLCASSTQQGVSYEQYFGPGTRLTVT.

The CDR3 DNA sequence: TGTGCCAGCTCACCAAATGCGGATGGGGCCAACGTCCTGACTTTC. It translates to CASSPNADGANVLTF. V gene TRBV18 combines with J gene TRBJ2-6, with D unclear. Deletions cut 2 bases from V and 3 bases from J, with 8 bases between. This CDR3 has 15 residues. In germline, CDR1 is KGHSH, CDR2 LQKENI. The complete variable domain, with remaining parts taken from reference TRBV18 and TRBJ2-6, reads NAGVMQNPRHLVRRRGQEARLRCSPMKGHSHVYWYRQLPEEGLKFMVYLQKENIIDESGMPKERFSAEFPKEGPSILRIQQVVRGDSAAYFCASSPNADGANVLTFGAGSRLTVL.

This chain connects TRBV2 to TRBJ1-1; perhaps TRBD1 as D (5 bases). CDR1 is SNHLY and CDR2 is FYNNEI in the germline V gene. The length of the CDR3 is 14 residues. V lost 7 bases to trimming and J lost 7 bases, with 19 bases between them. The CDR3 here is CASTPGDSNVEAFF. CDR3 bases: TGTGCCAGCACTCCTGGGGACTCAAACGTTGAAGCTTTCTTT. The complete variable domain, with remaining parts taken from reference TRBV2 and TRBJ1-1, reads EPEVTQTPSHQVTQMGQEVILRCVPISNHLYFYWYRQILGQKVEFLVSFYNNEISEKSEIFDDQFSVERPDGSNFTLKIRSTKLEDSAMYFCASTPGDSNVEAFFGQGTRLTVV.

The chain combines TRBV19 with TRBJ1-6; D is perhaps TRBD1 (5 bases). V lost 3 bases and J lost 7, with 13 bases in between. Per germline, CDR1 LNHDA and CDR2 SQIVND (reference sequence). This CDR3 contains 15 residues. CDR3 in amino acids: CASSITGYGNSPLHF. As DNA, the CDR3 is TGTGCCAGTAGTATCACAGGTTATGGGAATTCACCCCTCCACTTT.

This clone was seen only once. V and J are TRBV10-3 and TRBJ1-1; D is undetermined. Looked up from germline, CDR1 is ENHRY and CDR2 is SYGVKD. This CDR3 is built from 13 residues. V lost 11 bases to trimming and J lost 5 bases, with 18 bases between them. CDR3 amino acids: CAVHREGGTEAFF. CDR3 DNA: TGTGCCGTTCACCGGGAGGGAGGGACTGAAGCTTTCTTT.

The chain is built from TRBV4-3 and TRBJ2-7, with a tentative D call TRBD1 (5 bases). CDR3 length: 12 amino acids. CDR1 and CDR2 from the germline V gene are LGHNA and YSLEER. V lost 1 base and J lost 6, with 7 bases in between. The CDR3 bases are TGCGCCAGCAGCCAAGTGGGGCCCGAGCAGTACTTC. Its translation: CASSQVGPEQYF.

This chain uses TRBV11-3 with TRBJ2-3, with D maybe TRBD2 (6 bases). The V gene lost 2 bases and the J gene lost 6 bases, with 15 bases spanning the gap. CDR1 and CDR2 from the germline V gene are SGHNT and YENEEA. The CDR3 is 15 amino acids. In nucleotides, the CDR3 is TGTGCCAGCAGCTTAATAAGCGGGTCATGGGATACGCAGTATTTT. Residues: CASSLISGSWDTQYF. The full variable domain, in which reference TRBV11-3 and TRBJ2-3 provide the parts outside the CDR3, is EAGVVQSPRYKIIEKKQPVAFWCNPISGHNTLYWYLQNLGQGPELLIRYENEEAVDDSQLPKDRFSAERLKGVDSTLKIQPAELGDSAVYLCASSLISGSWDTQYFGPGTRLTVL.

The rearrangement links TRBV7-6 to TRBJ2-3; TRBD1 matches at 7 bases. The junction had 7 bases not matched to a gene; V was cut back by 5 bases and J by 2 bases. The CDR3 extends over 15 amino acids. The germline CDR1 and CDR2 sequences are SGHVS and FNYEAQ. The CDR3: CASSSRDSYTDTQYF. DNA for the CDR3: TGTGCCAGCAGCAGCCGGGACAGCTACACAGATACGCAGTATTTT.

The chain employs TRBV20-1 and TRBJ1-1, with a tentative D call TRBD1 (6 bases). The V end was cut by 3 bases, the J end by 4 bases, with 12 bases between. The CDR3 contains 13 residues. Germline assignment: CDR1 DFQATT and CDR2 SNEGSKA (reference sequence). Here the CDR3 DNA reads TGCAGTGCTAGTTCTGGGGGCGGCACTGAAGCTTTCTTT. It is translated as CSASSGGGTEAFF.

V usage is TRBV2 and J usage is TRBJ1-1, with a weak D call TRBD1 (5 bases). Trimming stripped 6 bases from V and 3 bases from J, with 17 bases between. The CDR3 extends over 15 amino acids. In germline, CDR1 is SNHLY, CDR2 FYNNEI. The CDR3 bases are TGTGCCAGCAGCGACCTCAGGGAGGAGGACACTGAAGCTTTCTTT. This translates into CASSDLREEDTEAFF. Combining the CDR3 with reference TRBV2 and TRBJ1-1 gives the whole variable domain EPEVTQTPSHQVTQMGQEVILRCVPISNHLYFYWYRQILGQKVEFLVSFYNNEISEKSEIFDDQFSVERPDGSNFTLKIRSTKLEDSAMYFCASSDLREEDTEAFFGQGTRLTVV.

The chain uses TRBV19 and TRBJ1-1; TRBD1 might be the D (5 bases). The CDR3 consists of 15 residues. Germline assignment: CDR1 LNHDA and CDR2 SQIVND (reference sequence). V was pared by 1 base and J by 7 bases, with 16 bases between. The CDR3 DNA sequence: TGTGCCAGTAGTATAGTCGGCCAGGGAAGCGTTGAAGCTTTCTTT. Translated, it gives CASSIVGQGSVEAFF. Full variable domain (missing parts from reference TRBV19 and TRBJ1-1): DGGITQSPKYLFRKEGQNVTLSCEQNLNHDAMYWYRQDPGQGLRLIYYSQIVNDFQKGDIAEGYSVSREKKESFPLTVTSAQKNPTAFYLCASSIVGQGSVEAFFGQGTRLTVV.

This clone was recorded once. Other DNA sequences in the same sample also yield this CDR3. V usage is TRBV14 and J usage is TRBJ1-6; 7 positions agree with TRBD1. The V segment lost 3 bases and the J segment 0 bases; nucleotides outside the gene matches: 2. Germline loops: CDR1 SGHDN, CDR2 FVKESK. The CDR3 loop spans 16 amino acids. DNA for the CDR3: TGTGCCAGCAGCCAGGACAGGAGCTCCTATAATTCACCCCTCCACTTT. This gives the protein CASSQDRSSYNSPLHF.

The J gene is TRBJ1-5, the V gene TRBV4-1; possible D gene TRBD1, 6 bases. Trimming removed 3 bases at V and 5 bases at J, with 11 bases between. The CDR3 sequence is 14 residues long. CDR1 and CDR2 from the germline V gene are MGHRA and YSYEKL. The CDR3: CASSHFKGDQPQHF. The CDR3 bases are TGCGCCAGCAGCCATTTCAAGGGGGATCAGCCCCAGCATTTT.

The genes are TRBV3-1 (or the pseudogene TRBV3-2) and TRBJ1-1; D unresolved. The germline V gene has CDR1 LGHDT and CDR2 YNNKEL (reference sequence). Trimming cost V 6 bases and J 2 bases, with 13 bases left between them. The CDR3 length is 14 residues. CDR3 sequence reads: CASRRSEGNTEAFF. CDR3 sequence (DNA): TGTGCCAGCAGGCGATCGGAGGGAAACACTGAAGCTTTCTTT.

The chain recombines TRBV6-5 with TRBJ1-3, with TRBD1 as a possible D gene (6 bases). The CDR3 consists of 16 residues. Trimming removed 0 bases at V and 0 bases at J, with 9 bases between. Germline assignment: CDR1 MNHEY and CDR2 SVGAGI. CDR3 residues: CASSYSIGGSGNTIYF. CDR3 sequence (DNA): TGTGCCAGCAGTTACTCAATAGGGGGCTCTGGAAACACCATATATTTT.